The 7 T cell receptor beta chains below come from one sample, sequenced in a study of blood T cell repertoires in COVID-19. Profiled with immunoSEQ multiplex PCR; TCRdb holds only in-frame clones, not every one. This sample has approximately 350,000 clones, with around 89% found just once. The specimen sequenced was PBMCs or T cells enriched from blood (not recorded which). The receptors were sampled from a man between 18 and 35 years old who had recovered from COVID-19.

This clone was counted once. The chain recombines TRBV5-1 with TRBJ2-3; 7 bases fit TRBD2. In germline, CDR1 is SGHRS, CDR2 YFSETQ. This CDR3 spans 16 amino acids. Trimming removed 4 bases from V and 0 bases from J; junction bases left unmatched: 8. In DNA, the CDR3 is TGCGCCAGCAGCGAGGGAACTAGCGATAGCACAGATACGCAGTATTTT. It is translated as CASSEGTSDSTDTQYF.

CDR3 in amino acids: CASRTGNYGYTF. In nucleotides, the CDR3 is TGTGCCAGTAGGACAGGGAACTATGGCTACACCTTC. The J gene is TRBJ1-2, the V gene TRBV6-5; TRBD1 matches at 8 bases. Germline trimming cut 9 bases from V and 2 bases from J; bases unmatched to any gene: 2. CDR3 length: 12 residues. The germline V gene encodes CDR1 MNHEY and CDR2 SVGAGI.

This clone was picked up one time. CDR3 amino acids: CASSLGPGNYNEQFF. The CDR3 DNA follows: TGTGCCAGCAGCTTGGGGCCGGGGAATTACAATGAGCAGTTCTTC. The chain employs TRBV5-6 and TRBJ2-1; perhaps TRBD2 as D (5 bases). The V gene's germline CDR1 is SGHDT and CDR2 YYEEEE. The CDR3 is made up of 15 amino acids. V was shortened by 0 bases and J by 4 bases, with 11 bases between the two germline ends. The full variable domain, its missing parts supplied by reference TRBV5-6 and TRBJ2-1, is DAGVTQSPTHLIKTRGQQVTLRCSPKSGHDTVSWYQQALGQGPQFIFQYYEEEERQRGNFPDRFSGHQFPNYSSELNVNALLLGDSALYLCASSLGPGNYNEQFFGPGTRLTVL.

This clone appeared once. The CDR3 loop is CASRGQMYEQYF. Here the CDR3 DNA reads TGTGCCAGCAGAGGACAGATGTACGAGCAGTACTTC. The chain links TRBV28 to TRBJ2-7; D is possibly TRBD1 (6 bases). The length of the CDR3 is 12 residues. The germline V gene encodes CDR1 MDHEN and CDR2 SYDVKM. Trimming took off 6 bases at V and 4 bases at J, with 10 bases between the two ends.

The chain employs TRBV18 and TRBJ2-2; D perhaps matches TRBD1 (5 bases). Germline-derived CDR1 and CDR2 are KGHSH and LQKENI. Trimming cost V 3 bases and J 2 bases, with 10 bases left between them. This CDR3 is built from 15 residues. The CDR3 region is CASSPPGHNTGELFF. The CDR3 DNA sequence: TGTGCCAGCTCACCGCCAGGGCACAACACCGGGGAGCTGTTTTTT.

The chain combines TRBV5-1 with TRBJ1-1; 8 nucleotides agree with TRBD1. The germline V gene encodes CDR1 SGHRS and CDR2 YFSETQ. The trim removed 4 bases at V and 0 bases at J, leaving 5 bases unmatched. The CDR3 has 15 amino acids. DNA of the CDR3: TGCGCCAGCAGCGCCCGACAGGGGATGAACACTGAAGCTTTCTTT. This encodes CASSARQGMNTEAFF. The variable domain in full, with the rest retrieved from reference TRBV5-1 and TRBJ1-1, is KAGVTQTPRYLIKTRGQQVTLSCSPISGHRSVSWYQQTPGQGLQFLFEYFSETQRNKGNFPGRFSGRQFSNSRSEMNVSTLELGDSALYLCASSARQGMNTEAFFGQGTRLTVV.

The V and J genes are TRBV3-1 (or the pseudogene TRBV3-2) and TRBJ1-2, with 7 bases fitting TRBD1. This CDR3 spans 14 amino acids. CDR1 and CDR2 from the germline V gene are LGHDT and YNNKEL (reference sequence). V lost 4 bases to trimming and J lost 3 bases; unmatched junction nucleotides: 5. The CDR3, as DNA: TGTGCCAGCAGCCCACAGGGGTCGCACTATGGCTACACCTTC. Amino acids: CASSPQGSHYGYTF.